This TCR beta chain appears in the sequencing data of a study of T cells in Graves' hyperthyroidism and ophthalmopathy. Study background: Peripheral blood draws took place at initial diagnosis, ahead of any treatment.

There are 12 residues in the CDR3. Germline values: CDR1 LNHDA, CDR2 SQIVND (reference sequence). Trimming pared 5 bases from V and 9 bases from J, leaving 11 bases between. This clonotype turned up a few times. Its antigen is still unknown. Regarding the study as a whole: Ophthalmopathy was predicted by the model a median of 6.5 months ahead of onset.

Uncontrolled infection, other autoimmune disease, pregnancy and lactation each barred patients from inclusion. RNA transcripts provided the source from which TCR beta CDR3 regions were amplified. TCR CDR3 underwent first-round RT-PCR with the HTBI primer set. TCRdb processed the multiplex PCR reads anew with MiXCR; each CDR3 protein has one entry. The top ten clones hold over 7.5% of a sample with fewer than 800,000 distinct CDR3 sequences, roughly 15% of them seen once. The sequence derives from a man between 18 and 29 years old with Graves' hyperthyroidism. The chain couples TRBV19 to TRBJ1-5; unclear D gene. What was sequenced was blood. In nucleotides, the CDR3 is TGTGCCAGTAGTGCTTATAGGCGGCCCCAGCATTTT. This sequence encodes CASSAYRRPQHF.